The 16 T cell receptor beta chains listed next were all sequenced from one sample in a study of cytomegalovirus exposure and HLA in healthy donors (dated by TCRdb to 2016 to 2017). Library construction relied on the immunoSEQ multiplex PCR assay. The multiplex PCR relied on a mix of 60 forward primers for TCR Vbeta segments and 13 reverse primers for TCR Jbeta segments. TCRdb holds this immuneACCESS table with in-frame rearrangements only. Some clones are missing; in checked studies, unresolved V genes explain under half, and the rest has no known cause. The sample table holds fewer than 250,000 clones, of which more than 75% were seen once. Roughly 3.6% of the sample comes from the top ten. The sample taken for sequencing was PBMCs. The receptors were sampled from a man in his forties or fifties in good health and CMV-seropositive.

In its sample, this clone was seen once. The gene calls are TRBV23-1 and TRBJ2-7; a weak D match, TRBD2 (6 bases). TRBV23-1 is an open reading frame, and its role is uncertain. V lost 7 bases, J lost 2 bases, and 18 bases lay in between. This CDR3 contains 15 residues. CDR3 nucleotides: TGCGCCAGCACCTTTCTCCGGGACTCGACCTACGAGCAGTACTTC. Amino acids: CASTFLRDSTYEQYF.

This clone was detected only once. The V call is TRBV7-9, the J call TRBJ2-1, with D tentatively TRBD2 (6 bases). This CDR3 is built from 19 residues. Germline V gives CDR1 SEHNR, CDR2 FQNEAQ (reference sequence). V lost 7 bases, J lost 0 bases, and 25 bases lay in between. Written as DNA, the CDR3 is TGTGCCAGCACCCAAGGATCGATCCGCGGGAAGAGCTCCTACAATGAGCAGTTCTTC. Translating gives CASTQGSIRGKSSYNEQFF. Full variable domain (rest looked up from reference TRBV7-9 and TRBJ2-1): DTGVSQNPRHKITKRGQNVTFRCDPISEHNRLYWYRQTLGQGPEFLTYFQNEAQLEKSRLLSDRFSAERPKGSFSTLEIQRTEQGDSAMYLCASTQGSIRGKSSYNEQFFGPGTRLTVL.

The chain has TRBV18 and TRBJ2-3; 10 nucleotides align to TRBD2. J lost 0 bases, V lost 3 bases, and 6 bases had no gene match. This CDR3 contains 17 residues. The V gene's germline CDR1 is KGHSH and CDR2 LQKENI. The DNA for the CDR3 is TGTGCCAGCTCACCGGCTAGCGGGGGTGCTAGCACAGATACGCAGTATTTT. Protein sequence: CASSPASGGASTDTQYF.

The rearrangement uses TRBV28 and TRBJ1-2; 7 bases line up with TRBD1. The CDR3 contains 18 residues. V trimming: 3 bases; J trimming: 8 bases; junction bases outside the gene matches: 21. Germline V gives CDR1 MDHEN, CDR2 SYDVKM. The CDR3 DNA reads TGTGCCAGCAGTTTGCATGGACGGGAACAGGGGTTTGTCTACGGCTACACCTTC. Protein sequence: CASSLHGREQGFVYGYTF.

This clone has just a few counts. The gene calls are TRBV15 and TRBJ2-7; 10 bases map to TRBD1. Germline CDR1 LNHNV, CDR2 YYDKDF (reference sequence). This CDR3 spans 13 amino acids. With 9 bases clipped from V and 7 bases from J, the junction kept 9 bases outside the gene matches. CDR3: CATRDRGLSEQYF. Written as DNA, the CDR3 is TGTGCCACACGGGACAGGGGCCTCTCGGAGCAGTACTTC.

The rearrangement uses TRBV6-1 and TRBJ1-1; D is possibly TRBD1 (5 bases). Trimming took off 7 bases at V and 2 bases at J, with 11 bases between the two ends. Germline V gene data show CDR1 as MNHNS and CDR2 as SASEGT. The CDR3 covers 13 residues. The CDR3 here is CASTGQLNTEAFF. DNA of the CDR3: TGTGCCAGCACCGGACAACTTAACACTGAAGCTTTCTTT.

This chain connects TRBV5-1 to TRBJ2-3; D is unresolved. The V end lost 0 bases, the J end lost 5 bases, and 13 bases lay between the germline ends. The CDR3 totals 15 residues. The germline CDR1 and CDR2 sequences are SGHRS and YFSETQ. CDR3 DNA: TGCGCCAGCAGCTTGGGTCTCGGGTCGGAAGATACGCAGTATTTT. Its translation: CASSLGLGSEDTQYF.

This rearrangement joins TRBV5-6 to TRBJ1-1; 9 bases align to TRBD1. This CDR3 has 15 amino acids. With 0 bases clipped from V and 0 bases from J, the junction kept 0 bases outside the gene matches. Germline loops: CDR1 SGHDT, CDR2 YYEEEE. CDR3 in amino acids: CASSLGDRVNTEAFF. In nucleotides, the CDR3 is TGTGCCAGCAGCTTGGGGGACAGGGTGAACACTGAAGCTTTCTTT.

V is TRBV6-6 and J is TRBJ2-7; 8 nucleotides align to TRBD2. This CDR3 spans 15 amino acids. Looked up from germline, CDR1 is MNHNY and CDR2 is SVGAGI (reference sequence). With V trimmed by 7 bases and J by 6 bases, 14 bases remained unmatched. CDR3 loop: CASTKAGGDVPEQYF. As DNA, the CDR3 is TGTGCCAGCACCAAGGCGGGGGGCGACGTGCCCGAGCAGTACTTC.

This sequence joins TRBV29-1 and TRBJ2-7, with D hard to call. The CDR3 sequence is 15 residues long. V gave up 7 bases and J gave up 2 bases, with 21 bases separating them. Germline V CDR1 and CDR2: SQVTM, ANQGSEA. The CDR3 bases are TGCAGCGCCGGTGGTAGCCCCAAACACCCCTACGAGCAGTACTTC. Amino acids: CSAGGSPKHPYEQYF.

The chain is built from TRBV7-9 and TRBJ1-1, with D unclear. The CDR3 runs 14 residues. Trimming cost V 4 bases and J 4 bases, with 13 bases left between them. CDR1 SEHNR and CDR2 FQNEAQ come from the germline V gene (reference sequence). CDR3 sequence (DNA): TGTGCCAGCAGCTCCACACCCGGCGGCACTGAAGCTTTCTTT. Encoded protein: CASSSTPGGTEAFF.

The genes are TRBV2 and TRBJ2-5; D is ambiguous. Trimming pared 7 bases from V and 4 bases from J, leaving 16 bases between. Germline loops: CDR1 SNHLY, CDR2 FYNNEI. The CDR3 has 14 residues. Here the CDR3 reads CASTLTEVRETQYF. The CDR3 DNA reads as TGTGCCAGCACCTTGACCGAGGTTCGAGAGACCCAGTACTTC.

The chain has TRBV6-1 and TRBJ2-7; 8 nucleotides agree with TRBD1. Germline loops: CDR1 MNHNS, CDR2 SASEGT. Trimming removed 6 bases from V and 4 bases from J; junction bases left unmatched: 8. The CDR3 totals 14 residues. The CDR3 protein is CASSSDRGRYEQYF. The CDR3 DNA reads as TGTGCCAGCAGCTCCGACAGGGGAAGGTACGAGCAGTACTTC.

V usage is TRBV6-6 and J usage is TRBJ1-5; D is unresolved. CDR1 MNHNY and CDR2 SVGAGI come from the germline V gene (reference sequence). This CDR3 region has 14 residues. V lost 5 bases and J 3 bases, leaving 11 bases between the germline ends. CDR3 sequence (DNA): TGTGCCAGCAGTCTCGAGGGCTACAATCAGCCCCAGCATTTT. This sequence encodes CASSLEGYNQPQHF.

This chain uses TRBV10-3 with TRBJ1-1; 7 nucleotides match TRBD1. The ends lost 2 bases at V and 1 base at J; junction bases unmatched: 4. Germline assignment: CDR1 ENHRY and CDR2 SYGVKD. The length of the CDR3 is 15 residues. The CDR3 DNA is TGTGCCATCAGTGAGACGGGACAGTCGAACACTGAAGCTTTCTTT. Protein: CAISETGQSNTEAFF.

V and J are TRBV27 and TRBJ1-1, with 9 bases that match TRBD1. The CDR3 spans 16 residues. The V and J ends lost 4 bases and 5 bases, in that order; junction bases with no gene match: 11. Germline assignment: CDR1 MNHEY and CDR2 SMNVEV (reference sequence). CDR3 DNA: TGTGCCAGCAGTTCCATCCGGACAGGGGAGGCAACTGAAGCTTTCTTT. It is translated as CASSSIRTGEATEAFF.